The clone carrying this T cell receptor beta chain was observed a few times. This entry is derived from a study of early T cells in non-severe SARS-CoV-2 infection. The CDR3 extends over 13 amino acids. V shed 3 bases and J shed 3 bases, with 9 bases lying between them. Germline lookup yields CDR1 MDHEN and CDR2 SYDVKM. Using its own MiXCR run on the 5' RACE reads, TCRdb lists one record per CDR3 protein. The sample lists 70,000 or so distinct CDR3 sequences, approximately 4.5% occurring once. The sequencing here drew on whole blood, taken at baseline. The rearrangement links TRBV28 to TRBJ2-7; the D gene is possibly TRBD1 (5 bases). The TCR sequence derives from an adult who was a healthcare worker with PCR-confirmed SARS-CoV-2 infection or an uninfected control (not recorded which). The donor label of this sample is uncertain. The CDR3 reads CASSLFRVYEQYF. CDR3 DNA sequence: TGTGCCAGCAGTTTGTTCAGGGTCTACGAGCAGTACTTC. The full variable domain, in which reference TRBV28 and TRBJ2-7 provide the parts outside the CDR3, is DVKVTQSSRYLVKRTGEKVFLECVQDMDHENMFWYRQDPGLGLRLIYFSYDVKMKEKGDIPEGYSVSREKKERFSLILESASTNQTSMYLCASSLFRVYEQYFGPGTRLTVT.